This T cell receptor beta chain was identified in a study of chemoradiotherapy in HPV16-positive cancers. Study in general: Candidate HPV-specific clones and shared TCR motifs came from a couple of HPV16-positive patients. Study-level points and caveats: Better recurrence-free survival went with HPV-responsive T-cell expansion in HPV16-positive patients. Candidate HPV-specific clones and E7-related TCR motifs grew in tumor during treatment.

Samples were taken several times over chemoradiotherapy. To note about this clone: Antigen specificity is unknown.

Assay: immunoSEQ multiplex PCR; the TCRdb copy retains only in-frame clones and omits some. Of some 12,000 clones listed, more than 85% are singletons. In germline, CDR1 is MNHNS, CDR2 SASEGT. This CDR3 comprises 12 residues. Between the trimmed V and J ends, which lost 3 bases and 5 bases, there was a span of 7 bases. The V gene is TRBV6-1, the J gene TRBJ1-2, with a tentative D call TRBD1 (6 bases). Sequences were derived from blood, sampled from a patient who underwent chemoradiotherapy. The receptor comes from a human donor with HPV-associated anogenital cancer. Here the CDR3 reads CASSDRGYGYTF. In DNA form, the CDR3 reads TGTGCCAGCAGTGACAGGGGTTATGGCTACACCTTC.